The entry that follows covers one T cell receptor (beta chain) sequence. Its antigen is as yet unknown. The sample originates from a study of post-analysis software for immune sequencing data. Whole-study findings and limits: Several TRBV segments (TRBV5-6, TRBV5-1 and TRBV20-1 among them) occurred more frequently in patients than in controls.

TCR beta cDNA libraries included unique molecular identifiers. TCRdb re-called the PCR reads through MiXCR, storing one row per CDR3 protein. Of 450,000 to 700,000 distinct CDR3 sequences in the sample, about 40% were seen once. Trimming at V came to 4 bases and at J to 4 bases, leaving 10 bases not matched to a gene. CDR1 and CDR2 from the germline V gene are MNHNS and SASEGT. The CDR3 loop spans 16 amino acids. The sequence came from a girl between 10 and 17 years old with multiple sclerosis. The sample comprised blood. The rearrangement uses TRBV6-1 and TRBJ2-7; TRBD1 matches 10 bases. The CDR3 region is CASSGLGQGGRYEQYF. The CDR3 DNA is TGTGCCAGCAGTGGCCTCGGACAGGGGGGAAGGTACGAGCAGTACTTC.